This T cell receptor beta chain was obtained from a study of Ad26.COV2.S vaccination and SARS-CoV-2 variants (dated by TCRdb to about 2021). Study-wide context: Vaccine-arm donors were drawn from COV1001, a multicentre, randomized, double-blind, placebo-controlled phase I-IIa trial of Ad26.COV2.S in healthy adults. Dosing of Ad26.COV2.S was intramuscular, at either 5x10^10 or 1x10^11 viral particles, delivered as one shot or as two shots spaced 56 days apart. The specificity and breadth of SARS-CoV-2-reactive T cell receptors after Ad26.COV2.S vaccination were assessed by TCRbeta repertoire sequencing. The TCR-sequenced set comprised about 30 samples: about 19 Ad26.COV2.S vaccine recipients, 5 placebo recipients and 8 SARS-CoV-2 convalescent individuals. Participants in the trial were split at random into five groups of five each, receiving low-dose or high-dose Ad26.COV2.S once or twice, or else placebo on both occasions. Investigators did not know the trial group allocation while performing experiments and assessing outcomes. Study-wide conclusions, independent of this receptor: The authors noted that the TCR breadth and depth analyses may have underestimated total T cell responses. After vaccination, substantial breadth of spike-specific CD8+ and CD4+ T cell responses was reported. Spike-specific TCR breadth was higher in Ad26.COV2.S recipients than in placebo recipients (P = 0.0014). The study lacked the statistical power to compare responses across vaccine doses or regimens. Non-spike TCR breadth was comparable between vaccine and placebo recipients, consistent with the vaccine containing only spike.

The immunoSEQ Assay was the method used to sequence TCRbeta CDR3 regions. After extraction, genomic DNA underwent amplification by bias-controlled multiplex PCR, followed by high-throughput sequencing. As for the authors' bioinformatics: To quantify the absolute abundance of every unique TCRbeta CDR3 region, sequences were collapsed and filtered. T cell fraction was estimated by normalization of TCRbeta template counts to usable DNA, with usable DNA being measured through amplification of reference genes present in all nucleated cells. Repertoire TCRs were annotated as SARS-CoV-2-specific when V gene, CDR3 amino acid sequence and J gene were exactly matched to a known reactive TCR set. MIRA supplied the reference SARS-CoV-2 TCR set, which was filtered for enrichment in COVID-19-positive ImmuneCODE repertoires so that public or cross-reactive TCRs were removed. Drawing on the MIRA antigens, annotated TCRs were analysed further at the level of specific ORF or position within ORF. Breadth was defined as annotated unique rearrangements over total unique productive rearrangements; depth was the summed frequency of those rearrangements. Two-sided Wilcoxon rank-sum tests were applied when comparing TCR breadth between groups. TCRdb mirrors the immuneACCESS table, restricted to in-frame sequences. Some clones are absent from its copies; in checked studies, under half trace to an unresolved V gene, and the reason for the others is unknown. Clone size and V and J calls were adopted from that table, with D and trimming inferred from the DNA. The sample table records hundreds of thousands of clones; around 89% of these occur just once. The ten largest account for 5% of the sample.

This specimen's treatment or condition label, per the study, means: roughly 19 received Ad26.COV2.S at low or high dose, single or two shots; roughly 5 received placebo; per-sample allocation not given. For vaccine and placebo recipients, repertoires were sequenced using samples collected on day 63 after the first injection. Cohort 1b enrolled some 25 adults aged 18-55 years at a single site in Boston, USA, between 29 July and 7 August 2020. Ad26.COV2.S was a replication-incompetent adenovirus type 26 vector that expressed a prefusion-stabilized SARS-CoV-2 spike protein derived from the original Wuhan strain. Including cysteine and phenylalanine, the CDR3 has 19 amino acids. Only the CDR3 portion is preserved as DNA: 57 bases, with reading frame beginning at the first base. Germline trimming amounts to 5 bases on V and 0 bases on J, with 14 as the count of junction bases outside the gene matches. CDR1 SEHNR and CDR2 FQNEAQ are derived from the germline V gene (reference sequence).

Remarks on this clone: This clone's antigen is unknown. No per-base quality is available; no much larger clone lies one base away.

The rearranged segments are TRBV7-9 and TRBJ2-1; TRBD1 lines up with 9 middle nucleotides. The specimen comprised peripheral blood, sampled in a trial of Ad26.COV2.S vaccine versus placebo. The clonotype originates from a person aged 18-60 years who received the Ad26.COV2.S COVID-19 vaccine or a placebo. The CDR3 protein: CASSPGGQGQQSSYNEQFF. In nucleotide form, the sequence is TGTGCCAGCAGCCCCGGGGGACAGGGACAACAAAGCTCCTACAATGAGCAGTTCTTC. The reference TRBV7-9 and TRBJ2-1 proteins fill in what lies around the CDR3, so the full variable domain reads DTGVSQNPRHKITKRGQNVTFRCDPISEHNRLYWYRQTLGQGPEFLTYFQNEAQLEKSRLLSDRFSAERPKGSFSTLEIQRTEQGDSAMYLCASSPGGQGQQSSYNEQFFGPGTRLTVL.